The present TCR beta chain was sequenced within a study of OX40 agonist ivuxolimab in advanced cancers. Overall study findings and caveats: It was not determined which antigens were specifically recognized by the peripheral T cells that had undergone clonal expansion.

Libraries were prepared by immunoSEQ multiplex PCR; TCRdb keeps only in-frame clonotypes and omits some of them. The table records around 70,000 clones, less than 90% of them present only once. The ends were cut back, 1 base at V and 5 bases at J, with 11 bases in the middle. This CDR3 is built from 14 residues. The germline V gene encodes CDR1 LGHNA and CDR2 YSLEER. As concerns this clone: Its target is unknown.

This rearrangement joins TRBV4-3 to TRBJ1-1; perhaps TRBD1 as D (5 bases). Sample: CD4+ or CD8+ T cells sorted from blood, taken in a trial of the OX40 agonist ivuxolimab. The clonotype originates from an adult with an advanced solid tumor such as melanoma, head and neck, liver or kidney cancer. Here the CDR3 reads CASSQASRGTEAFF. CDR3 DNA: TGCGCCAGCAGCCAAGCGTCAAGGGGAACTGAAGCTTTCTTT.